This T cell receptor beta chain was obtained from a study of regulatory T cells in long-lasting Graves disease. HTBI primers from iRepertoire and Arm-PCR of CDR3 regions yielded the TCR beta libraries. TCRdb re-called the multiplex PCR reads through MiXCR, storing one row per CDR3 protein. This sample has around 500,000 distinct CDR3 sequences, with about 16% found just once. Noted time point: newly diagnosed GD, antithyroid drugs for less than 3 months. Construction of the TCR library relied on RNA isolated from PBMCs. The CDR3 runs 14 residues. Germline V gene data show CDR1 as DFQATT and CDR2 as SNEGSKA (reference sequence). V lost 3 bases to trimming and J lost 6 bases; unmatched junction nucleotides: 9. These same data were also listed under a study on T cells in Graves' hyperthyroidism and ophthalmopathy. That publication notes: Most thyroid-expanded clonotypes above 0.001 were also found in blood.

The sample in question was peripheral blood mononuclear cells (PBMCs), obtained at new diagnosis, from a patient treated with antithyroid drugs. The TCR sequence derives from a woman aged 35 to 60 with Graves disease. The chain uses TRBV20-1 and TRBJ1-1, with 8 nucleotides matching TRBD1. This CDR3 reads CSASDQGARAEAFF. In nucleotides, the CDR3 is TGCAGTGCTAGTGATCAGGGGGCGAGGGCTGAAGCTTTCTTT.